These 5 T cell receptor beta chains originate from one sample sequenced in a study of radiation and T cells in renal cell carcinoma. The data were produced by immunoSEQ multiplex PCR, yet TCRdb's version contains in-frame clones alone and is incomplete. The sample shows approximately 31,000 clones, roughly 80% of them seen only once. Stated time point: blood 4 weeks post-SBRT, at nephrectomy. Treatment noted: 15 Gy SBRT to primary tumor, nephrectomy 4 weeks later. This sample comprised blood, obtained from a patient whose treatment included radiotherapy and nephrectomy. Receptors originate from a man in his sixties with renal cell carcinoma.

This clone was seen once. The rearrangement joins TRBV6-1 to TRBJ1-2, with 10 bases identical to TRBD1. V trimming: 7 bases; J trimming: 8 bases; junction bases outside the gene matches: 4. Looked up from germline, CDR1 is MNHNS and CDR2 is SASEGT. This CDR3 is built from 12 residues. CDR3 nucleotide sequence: TGTGCCAGCACGGGACAGGGGAGGGGCTACACCTTC. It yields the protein CASTGQGRGYTF.

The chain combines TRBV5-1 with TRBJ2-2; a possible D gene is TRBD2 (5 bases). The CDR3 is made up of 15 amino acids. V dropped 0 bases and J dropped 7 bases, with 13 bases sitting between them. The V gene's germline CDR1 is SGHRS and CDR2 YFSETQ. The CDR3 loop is CASSLAQFRGGELFF. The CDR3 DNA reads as TGCGCCAGCAGCTTGGCCCAATTTCGGGGCGGGGAGCTGTTTTTT.

CDR3 residues: CASSRLLVASGSYEQYF. For the CDR3, the DNA is TGTGCCAGCAGCCGATTACTGGTTGCTAGCGGATCCTACGAGCAGTACTTC. The chain joins TRBV7-9 to TRBJ2-7, with TRBD2 matching 7 bases. Germline assignment: CDR1 SEHNR and CDR2 FQNEAQ (reference sequence). The CDR3 contains 17 residues. J gave up 1 base and V 5 bases, and 14 bases lay outside the gene matches.

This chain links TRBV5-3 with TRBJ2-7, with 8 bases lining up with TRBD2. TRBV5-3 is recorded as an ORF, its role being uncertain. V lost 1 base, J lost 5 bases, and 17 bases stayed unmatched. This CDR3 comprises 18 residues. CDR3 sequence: CARSLLISSGRRRDEQYF. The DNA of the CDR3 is TGTGCCAGAAGCTTGTTGATATCCAGCGGGAGACGGCGGGACGAGCAGTACTTC.

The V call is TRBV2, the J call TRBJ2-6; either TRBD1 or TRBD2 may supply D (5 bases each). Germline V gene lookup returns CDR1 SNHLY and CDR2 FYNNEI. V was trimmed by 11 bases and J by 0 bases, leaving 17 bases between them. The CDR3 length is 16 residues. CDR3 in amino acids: CAGKGDEGSGANVLTF. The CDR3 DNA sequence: TGTGCCGGAAAAGGGGATGAGGGCTCTGGGGCCAACGTCCTGACTTTC. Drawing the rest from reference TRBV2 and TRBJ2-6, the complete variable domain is EPEVTQTPSHQVTQMGQEVILRCVPISNHLYFYWYRQILGQKVEFLVSFYNNEISEKSEIFDDQFSVERPDGSNFTLKIRSTKLEDSAMYFCAGKGDEGSGANVLTFGAGSRLTVL.